This section outlines one T cell receptor (beta chain) sequence together with its context. The antigen remains undetermined. The data belong to a study of cytomegalovirus exposure and HLA in healthy donors. V was pared by 4 bases and J by 4 bases, with 2 bases of the junction left unmatched. CDR3 length: 15 residues. The germline V gene encodes CDR1 SGDLS and CDR2 YYNGEE. 13 Jbeta primers and 60 Vbeta primers were used for the PCR. Generated by immunoSEQ multiplex PCR, the TCRdb table keeps only in-frame clones and is missing some. Of approximately 150,000 clones listed, approximately 80% are singletons. Study conclusions and caveats: CMV serostatus was the only immune exposure information that was available. Judged likely to be a sequencing artifact was a cluster of highly shared sequence variants. Later work associated 16,951 TCR beta sequences with HLA alleles at 0.05 false discovery rate.

The chain recombines TRBV9 with TRBJ2-1; 13 bases match TRBD2. The sample comprised PBMCs. The sequence came from a man aged 40-50 years in good health and CMV-seropositive. CDR3 in amino acids: CASSLGLAGYNEQFF. In nucleotides, the CDR3 is TGTGCCAGCAGCTTGGGACTAGCGGGGTACAATGAGCAGTTCTTC.